The rows below give T cell receptor beta chains drawn from one sample of a study of T cell responses to AZD1222 COVID-19 vaccine. The data were produced by immunoSEQ multiplex PCR, yet TCRdb's version contains in-frame clones alone and is incomplete. The sample holds about 120,000 clones, 81% seen once. Here the sequenced sample was peripheral blood, taken on day 0 of AZD1222 vaccination. Receptors were obtained from an adult in good health. Each CDR3 is given with its conserved first and last residue.

J: TRBJ2-6
V: TRBV19
CDR3: CASRPPGGSGANVLTF

J: TRBJ2-4
V: TRBV6-2/TRBV6-3
CDR3: CASSTGILAKNIQYF

J: TRBJ2-1
V: TRBV28
CDR3: CASRPGDSSYNEQFF

J: TRBJ1-2
V: TRBV12-1
CDR3: CASSFDGRGTLGVYGYTF

J: TRBJ2-7
V: TRBV6-2/TRBV6-3
CDR3: CASSYSKRAGLWNEQYF

J: TRBJ1-1
V: TRBV28
CDR3: CASSSPGLVTEAFF

J: TRBJ1-2
V: TRBV9
CDR3: CASSVSFRSDYGYTF

J: TRBJ1-5
V: TRBV2
CDR3: CASNEAAGFGPQHF

J: TRBJ2-3
V: TRBV4-3
CDR3: CASSRNQGTDTQYF

J: TRBJ1-3
V: TRBV6-6
CDR3: CASSPDRGLPHTIYF

J: TRBJ1-4
V: TRBV7-9
CDR3: CASSFQGTNEKLFF

J: TRBJ1-2
V: TRBV9
CDR3: CASSPDLGQGDGYTF

J: TRBJ1-2
V: TRBV7-8
CDR3: CASSFAPGGNYGYTF

J: TRBJ2-3
V: TRBV5-8
CDR3: CASSPGTGGIDTQYF

J: TRBJ2-3
V: TRBV7-9
CDR3: CASIEGGYTSTDTQYF

J: TRBJ1-3
V: TRBV5-4
CDR3: CASSPTAGKSGNTIYF

J: TRBJ1-2
V: TRBV9
CDR3: CASSVDRGSGGYTF

J: TRBJ2-5
V: TRBV5-1
CDR3: CASSLVPGSQETQYF

J: TRBJ2-3
V: TRBV10-3
CDR3: CATGTSGGVDTQYF

J: TRBJ1-2
V: TRBV6-2/TRBV6-3
CDR3: CASSPDSSYGYTF

J: TRBJ2-3
V: TRBV7-2
CDR3: CASNLNPGLADTQYF

J: TRBJ2-6
V: TRBV13
CDR3: CASSFGWRDGSGANVLTF

J: TRBJ2-5
V: TRBV18
CDR3: CASSSKLQETQYF

J: TRBJ2-1
V: TRBV5-4
CDR3: CASRGVYNEQFF

J: TRBJ1-2
V: TRBV6-5
CDR3: CASRTDRLGNYGYTF

J: TRBJ2-2
V: TRBV2
CDR3: CASSEGTGGKAGELFF

J: TRBJ2-3
V: TRBV30
CDR3: CAWSRRERDTQYF

J: TRBJ1-1
V: TRBV19
CDR3: CASRVTRNTEAFF

J: TRBJ2-1
V: TRBV28
CDR3: CASSLNPSRNEQFF

J: TRBJ1-1
V: TRBV7-6
CDR3: CASSLAAGGNTEAFF

J: TRBJ1-1
V: TRBV11-2
CDR3: CASRDYSVRNTEAFF

J: TRBJ2-5
V: TRBV7-9
CDR3: CASSLYRGETQYF

J: TRBJ1-2
V: TRBV28
CDR3: CASSFGGANYGYTF

J: TRBJ2-3
V: TRBV5-1
CDR3: CASSLVAGGLTDTQYF

J: TRBJ1-4
V: TRBV18
CDR3: CASSLNRGSTNEKLFF

J: TRBJ1-3
V: TRBV4-3
CDR3: CASSQDAGGRQGANGNTIYF

J: TRBJ2-1
V: TRBV5-8
CDR3: CASSLGLASYNEQFF